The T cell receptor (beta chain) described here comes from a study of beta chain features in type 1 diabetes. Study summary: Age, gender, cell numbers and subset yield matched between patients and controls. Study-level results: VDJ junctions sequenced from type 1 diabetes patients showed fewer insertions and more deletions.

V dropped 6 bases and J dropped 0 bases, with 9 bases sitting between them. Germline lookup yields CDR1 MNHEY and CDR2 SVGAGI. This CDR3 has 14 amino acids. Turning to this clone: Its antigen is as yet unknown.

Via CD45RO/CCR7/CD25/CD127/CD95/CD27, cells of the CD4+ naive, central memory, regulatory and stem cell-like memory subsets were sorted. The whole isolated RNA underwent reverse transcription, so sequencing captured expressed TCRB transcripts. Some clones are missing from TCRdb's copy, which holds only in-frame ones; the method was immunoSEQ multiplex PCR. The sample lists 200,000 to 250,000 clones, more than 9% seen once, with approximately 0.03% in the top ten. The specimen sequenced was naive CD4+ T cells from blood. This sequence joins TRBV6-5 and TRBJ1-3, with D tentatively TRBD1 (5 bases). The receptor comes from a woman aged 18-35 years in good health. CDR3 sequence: CASSPQGSGNTIYF. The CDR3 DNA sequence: TGTGCCAGCAGCCCCCAGGGCTCTGGAAACACCATATATTTT.